This T cell receptor beta chain was sequenced in a study of control samples from healthy donors and cancer patients. Sequencing used immunoSEQ multiplex PCR; TCRdb keeps in-frame clones, though not all of them. The table includes 190,000 or so clones, approximately 95% detected once. Sample: blood. The origin of this receptor is a man younger than 35 in good health.

The CDR3 is CASRLTGDYGYTF. CDR3 DNA sequence: TGTGCCAGCAGATTGACAGGGGACTATGGCTACACCTTC. The chain links TRBV7-9 to TRBJ1-2; 8 bases agree with TRBD1. Germline-derived CDR1 and CDR2 are SEHNR and FQNEAQ (reference sequence). The ends lost 6 bases at V and 3 bases at J; junction bases unmatched: 3. This CDR3 has 13 amino acids.